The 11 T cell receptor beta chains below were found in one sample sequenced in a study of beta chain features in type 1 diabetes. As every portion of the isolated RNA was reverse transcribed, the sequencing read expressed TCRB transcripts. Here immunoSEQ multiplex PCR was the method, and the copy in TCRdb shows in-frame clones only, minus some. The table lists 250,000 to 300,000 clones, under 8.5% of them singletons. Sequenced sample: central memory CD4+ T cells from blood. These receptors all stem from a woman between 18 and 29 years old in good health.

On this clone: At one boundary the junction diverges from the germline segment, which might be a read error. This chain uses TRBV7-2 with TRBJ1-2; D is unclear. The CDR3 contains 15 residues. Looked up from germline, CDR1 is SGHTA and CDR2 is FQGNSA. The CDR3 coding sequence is TGCGCCAGCAGCCAAGCTCGGGTGACGAGTTATGGCTACACCTTC. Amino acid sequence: CASSQARVTSYGYTF.

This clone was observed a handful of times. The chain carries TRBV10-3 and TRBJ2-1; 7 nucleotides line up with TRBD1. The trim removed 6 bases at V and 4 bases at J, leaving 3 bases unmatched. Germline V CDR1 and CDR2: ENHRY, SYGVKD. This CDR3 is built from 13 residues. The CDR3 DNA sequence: TGTGCCATCAGACGGGACAGTTACAATGAGCAGTTCTTC. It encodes CAIRRDSYNEQFF.

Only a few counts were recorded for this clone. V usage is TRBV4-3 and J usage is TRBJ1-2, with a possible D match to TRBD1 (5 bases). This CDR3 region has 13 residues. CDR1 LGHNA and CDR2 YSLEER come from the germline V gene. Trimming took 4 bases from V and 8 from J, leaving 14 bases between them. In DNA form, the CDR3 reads TGCGCCAGCAGCCGCGCGGGACTTCGGGGCTACACCTTC. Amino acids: CASSRAGLRGYTF.

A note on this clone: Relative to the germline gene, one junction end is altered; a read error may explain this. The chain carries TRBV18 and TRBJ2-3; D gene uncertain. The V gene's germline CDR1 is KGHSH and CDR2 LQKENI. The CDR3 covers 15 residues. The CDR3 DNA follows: TGTGCCAGCTCACCAGGGGTTCCGAGCATAGATACGCAGTATTTT. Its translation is CASSPGVPSIDTQYF. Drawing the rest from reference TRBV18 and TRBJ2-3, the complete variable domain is NAGVMQNPRHLVRRRGQEARLRCSPMKGHSHVYWYRQLPEEGLKFMVYLQKENIIDESGMPKERFSAEFPKEGPSILRIQQVVRGDSAAYFCASSPGVPSIDTQYFGPGTRLTVL.

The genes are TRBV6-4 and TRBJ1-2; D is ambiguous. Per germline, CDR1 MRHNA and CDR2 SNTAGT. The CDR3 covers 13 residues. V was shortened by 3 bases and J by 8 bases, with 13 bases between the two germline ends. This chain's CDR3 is CASSESPMRGYTF. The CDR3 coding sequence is TGTGCCAGCAGTGAATCACCTATGCGAGGCTACACCTTC.

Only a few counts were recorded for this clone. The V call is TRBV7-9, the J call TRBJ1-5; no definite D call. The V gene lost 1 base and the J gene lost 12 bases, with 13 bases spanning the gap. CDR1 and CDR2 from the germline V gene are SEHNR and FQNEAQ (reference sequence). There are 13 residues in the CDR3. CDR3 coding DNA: TGTGCCAGCAGCTTAGACGGGAGGCAGGACCAGCATTTT. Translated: CASSLDGRQDQHF.

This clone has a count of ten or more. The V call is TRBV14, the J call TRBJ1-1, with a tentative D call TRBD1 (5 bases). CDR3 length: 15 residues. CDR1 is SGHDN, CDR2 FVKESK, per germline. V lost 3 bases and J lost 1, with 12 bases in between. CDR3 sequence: CASSQAQGWNTEAFF. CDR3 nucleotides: TGTGCCAGCAGCCAGGCCCAGGGATGGAACACTGAAGCTTTCTTT.

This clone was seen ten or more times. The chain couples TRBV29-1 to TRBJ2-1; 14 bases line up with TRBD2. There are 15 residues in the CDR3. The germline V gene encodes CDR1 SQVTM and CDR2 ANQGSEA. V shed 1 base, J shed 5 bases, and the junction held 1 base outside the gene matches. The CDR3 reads CSVEGTSGRNNEQFF. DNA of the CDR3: TGCAGCGTTGAAGGGACTAGCGGGAGGAACAATGAGCAGTTCTTC.

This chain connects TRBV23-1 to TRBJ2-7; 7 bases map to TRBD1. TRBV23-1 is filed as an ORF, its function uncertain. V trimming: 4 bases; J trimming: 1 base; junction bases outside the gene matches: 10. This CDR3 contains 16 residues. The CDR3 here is CASSPPPGQSSYEQYF. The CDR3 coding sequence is TGCGCCAGCAGTCCACCTCCGGGACAGAGTTCCTACGAGCAGTACTTC.

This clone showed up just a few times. In DNA, the CDR3 is TGTGCCAGCAGCCCCCAAGGGACACTACGCAATGAGCAGTTCTTC. It specifies CASSPQGTLRNEQFF. The chain joins TRBV11-2 to TRBJ2-1; weak D call: TRBD1 (6 bases). CDR1 is SGHAT, CDR2 FQNNGV, per germline. Trimming shortened V by 5 bases and J by 6 bases, and 17 bases separated the two germline ends. CDR3 size: 15 residues.

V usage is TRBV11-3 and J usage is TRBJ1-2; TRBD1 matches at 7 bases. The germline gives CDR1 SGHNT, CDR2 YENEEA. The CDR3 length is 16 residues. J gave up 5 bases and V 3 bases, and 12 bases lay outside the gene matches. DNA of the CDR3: TGTGCCAGCAGCTTGAGCCTGGGACAGAGGAATTATGGCTACACCTTC. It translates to CASSLSLGQRNYGYTF.